Each of the 23 T cell receptor beta chains below was sequenced from the same sample in a study of breast tumors, draining lymph nodes, adjacent tissues. TCRdb passed the multiplex PCR reads through MiXCR, listing each CDR3 protein once. The sample holds fewer than 300,000 distinct CDR3 sequences, around 32% seen once. The lymph nodes were axillary draining lymph nodes from breast cancer patients. Sequenced: axillary lymph node tissue. The receptors were sampled from a female donor with breast cancer. Some clones in this sample may be carry-over from other donors' samples.

Remarks on this clonotype: A much larger clone lies a single base off, so this may be a read error. The chain joins TRBV28 to TRBJ1-5; 8 bases agree with TRBD1. Germline assignment: CDR1 MDHEN and CDR2 SYDVKM. The CDR3 has 13 amino acids. CDR3 in amino acids: CASWTGHNQPRHF. The DNA for the CDR3 is TGTGCCAGCTGGACAGGGCACAATCAGCCCCGGCATTTT.

The rearrangement uses TRBV11-2 and TRBJ2-2, with 9 bases matching TRBD1. CDR1 and CDR2 from the germline V gene are SGHAT and FQNNGV. Trimming cost V 4 bases and J 3 bases; bases outside gene matches: 12. There are 18 residues in the CDR3. In nucleotides, the CDR3 is TGTGCCAGCAGCTCCCTCCGAGGACAGGGGACTTACACCGGGGAGCTGTTTTTT. It yields the protein CASSSLRGQGTYTGELFF.

This clonotype was seen at least ten times. The junction shows a germline mismatch at one end, possibly a read error. The chain couples TRBV7-7 to TRBJ2-7; D is possibly TRBD2 (5 bases). This CDR3 contains 15 residues. Germline CDR1 reads SSHAT; CDR2 reads FNYEAQ (reference sequence). Here the CDR3 reads CASSPSGEGSYEQYF. The DNA of the CDR3 is TGTGCTAGCAGCCCCTCGGGCGAGGGCTCCTACGAGCAGTACTTC.

This clonotype was seen at least ten times. This chain links TRBV5-5 with TRBJ1-4; 10 nucleotides line up with TRBD1. V lost 0 bases, J lost 7 bases, and 3 bases stayed unmatched. Germline loops: CDR1 SGHKS, CDR2 YYEKEE (reference sequence). The CDR3 is made up of 15 amino acids. For the CDR3, the DNA is TGTGCCAGCAGCTTGGATGGGACAGGGGCTGAAAAACTGTTTTTT. This encodes CASSLDGTGAEKLFF.

This clonotype was recorded at least ten times. The V call is TRBV12-3 or TRBV12-4, the J call TRBJ1-4, with D possibly being TRBD1 (6 bases). The CDR3 consists of 14 residues. Trimming removed 8 bases from V and 2 bases from J, with 12 bases in between. DNA for the CDR3: TGTGCCAGCTCACGTAGGGGGACTAATGAAAAACTGTTTTTT. It is translated as CASSRRGTNEKLFF.

This clonotype was detected ten times or more. The chain carries TRBV5-1 and TRBJ1-2; a possible D gene is TRBD1 (6 bases). V was shortened by 0 bases and J by 2 bases, with 8 bases between the two germline ends. The germline gives CDR1 SGHRS, CDR2 YFSETQ. The CDR3 consists of 14 residues. DNA for the CDR3: TGCGCCAGCAGCTTGGACAGGGAGAACTATGGCTACACCTTC. Protein sequence: CASSLDRENYGYTF.

The rearrangement joins TRBV24-1 to TRBJ2-1, with D maybe TRBD2 (5 bases). The CDR3 consists of 15 residues. The germline V gene encodes CDR1 KGHDR and CDR2 SFDVKD. The V end lost 4 bases, the J end lost 4 bases, and 13 bases lay between the germline ends. The CDR3 coding sequence is TGTGCCACCAGTGAATTCGGGGAGCTGTACAATGAGCAGTTCTTC. Translating gives CATSEFGELYNEQFF.

This clonotype was seen a handful of times. The chain employs TRBV6-5 and TRBJ2-5; TRBD1 agrees at 10 bases. The CDR3 consists of 14 residues. Germline-derived CDR1 and CDR2 are MNHEY and SVGAGI. The junction had 4 bases not matched to a gene; V was cut back by 6 bases and J by 3 bases. The chain's CDR3 is CASRPGTGEETQYF. The CDR3 region has the DNA TGTGCCAGCAGACCCGGGACAGGGGAAGAGACCCAGTACTTC.

This clonotype was seen ten or more times. The DNA is left out, because the CDR3 cannot be placed on it with certainty; the CDR3 is given as TCRdb lists it. V is TRBV12-3 or TRBV12-4 and J is TRBJ1-6. The CDR3 totals 14 residues, both ends included. CDR3 amino acids: CASSSSTKNSPLHF.

Worth noting for this clonotype: The missing conserved phenylalanine or tryptophan at the end of this CDR3 makes a read error likely. The chain is built from TRBV3-1 and TRBJ1-5; D is undetermined. This CDR3 is 17 amino acids long. Looked up from germline, CDR1 is LGHDT and CDR2 is YNNKEL (reference sequence). V was pared by 0 bases and J by 0 bases, with 12 bases between. The CDR3 coding sequence is TGTGCCAGCAGCCAAGATTCGCCGGGAGATAGCAATCAGCCCCAGCATTCT. Encoded protein: CASSQDSPGDSNQPQHS.

This clonotype was seen repeatedly, ten times or more. This rearrangement joins TRBV20-1 to TRBJ1-3, with TRBD1 matching over 9 bases. Germline CDR1 reads DFQATT; CDR2 reads SNEGSKA (reference sequence). This CDR3 spans 15 amino acids. V lost 5 bases, J lost 0 bases, and 5 bases stayed unmatched. The CDR3 DNA sequence: TGCAGTGCTCATGGACAGGGGAACTCTGGAAACACCATATATTTT. The encoded protein is CSAHGQGNSGNTIYF.

The chain is built from TRBV29-1 and TRBJ2-6; D gene ambiguous. Germline values: CDR1 SQVTM, CDR2 ANQGSEA. CDR3 length equals 10 residues. The V gene lost 4 bases and the J gene lost 5 bases, with 0 bases spanning the gap. DNA of the CDR3: TGCAGCGTTGGGGCCAACGTCCTGACTTTC. Residues: CSVGANVLTF.

This clonotype was seen more than once but under ten times. This chain joins TRBV12-5 and TRBJ2-2; no clear D gene. Trimming stripped 6 bases from V and 3 bases from J, with 2 bases between. This CDR3 contains 11 residues. Germline CDR1 is LGHNT and CDR2 is FRNRAP. The CDR3 nucleotides read TGTGCTAGTGGGGACACCGGGGAGCTGTTTTTT. Translated: CASGDTGELFF.

Concerning this clonotype itself: It may be a read error: a sequence one base away is much more abundant. The V call is TRBV20-1, the J call TRBJ2-7; TRBD2 agrees at 8 bases. Germline V gene lookup returns CDR1 DFQATT and CDR2 SNEGSKA (reference sequence). The V segment lost 0 bases and the J segment 6 bases; nucleotides outside the gene matches: 7. This CDR3 is 14 amino acids long. CDR3 nucleotide sequence: TGCAGTGCTAGAGACCCGGCTAGCGGGTCCGAGCAGTACTTC. Translating gives CSARDPASGSEQYF.

Notes on this clonotype: A read error is possible here, since a much larger clone lies one base away. The V and J genes are TRBV5-1 and TRBJ1-4; a weak D match, TRBD1 (5 bases). The germline V and J ends were trimmed by 4 bases and 6 bases, with 16 bases remaining between them. Germline V lookup: CDR1 SGHRS, CDR2 YFSETQ. This CDR3 has 15 residues. The CDR3 loop reads CASSLGTPRDEKLFF. CDR3 nucleotide sequence: TGCGCCAGCAGCCTCGGGACCCCTCGTGATGAAAAACTGTTTTTT. The full variable domain, with the rest looked up from reference TRBV5-1 and TRBJ1-4, is KAGVTQTPRYLIKTRGQQVTLSCSPISGHRSVSWYQQTPGQGLQFLFEYFSETQRNKGNFPGRFSGRQFSNSRSEMNVSTLELGDSALYLCASSLGTPRDEKLFFGSGTQLSVL.

This clonotype occurred many times. The chain carries TRBV2 and TRBJ1-2; no definite D call. With 9 bases removed from V and 10 bases from J, the gap between germline ends came to 21 bases. CDR1 and CDR2 from the germline V gene are SNHLY and FYNNEI. The CDR3 consists of 13 residues. The CDR3 region is CASEAGSPQYYTF. CDR3 coding DNA: TGTGCCAGTGAGGCGGGTAGTCCCCAATACTACACCTTC. Complete variable domain (other parts from reference TRBV2 and TRBJ1-2): EPEVTQTPSHQVTQMGQEVILRCVPISNHLYFYWYRQILGQKVEFLVSFYNNEISEKSEIFDDQFSVERPDGSNFTLKIRSTKLEDSAMYFCASEAGSPQYYTFGSGTRLTVV.

This clonotype was detected only a few times. This chain uses TRBV6-1 with TRBJ1-1; no firm D call. Germline CDR1 is MNHNS and CDR2 is SASEGT. Trimming left V 4 bases short and J 2 bases short, with 14 bases between. This CDR3 comprises 15 residues. The CDR3 sequence: CASSVLRGFNTEAFF. DNA for the CDR3: TGTGCCAGCAGTGTTTTACGGGGATTTAACACTGAAGCTTTCTTT.

The rearrangement joins TRBV7-6 to TRBJ1-5; weak D call: TRBD1 (5 bases). The CDR3 length is 14 residues. The V and J ends lost 1 base and 11 bases respectively, with 15 bases between them. Germline values: CDR1 SGHVS, CDR2 FNYEAQ. CDR3 sequence (DNA): TGTGCCAGCAGCTTAGGCCCAGGGCAAGAGACCCAGCATTTT. Protein: CASSLGPGQETQHF.

This clonotype was seen many times. This CDR3 reads CASSEPGQPSYF. CDR3 bases: TGCGCCAGCAGTGAACCGGGACAACCCTCGTACTTC. The chain employs TRBV10-1 and TRBJ2-5, with D maybe TRBD1 (6 bases). CDR3 size: 12 residues. V was shortened by 3 bases and J by 13 bases, with 15 bases between the two germline ends. Germline V lookup: CDR1 WNHNN, CDR2 SYGVQD (reference sequence).

This clonotype has at least ten counts. The chain has TRBV20-1 and TRBJ1-2; maybe TRBD1 (5 bases). The CDR3 runs 15 residues. The germline V gene encodes CDR1 DFQATT and CDR2 SNEGSKA (reference sequence). V lost 1 base, J lost 4 bases, and 16 bases lay in between. This chain's CDR3 is CSARGGDRATYGYTF. In DNA, the CDR3 is TGCAGTGCTAGAGGGGGGGATAGGGCCACCTATGGCTACACCTTC.

Details on this clonotype: A much more abundant neighbour one base away suggests this may be a read error. The chain is built from TRBV28 and TRBJ1-5; 11 bases match TRBD1. Trimming took 6 bases from V and 6 from J; bases not matched to a gene: 7. This CDR3 is built from 15 residues. Germline V lookup: CDR1 MDHEN, CDR2 SYDVKM. Here the CDR3 reads CASSRTGGGIQPQHF. The CDR3 region has the DNA TGTGCCAGCAGCCGGACAGGGGGCGGCATTCAGCCCCAGCATTTT.

Many counts were recorded for this clonotype. This rearrangement joins TRBV19 to TRBJ2-4; no definite D call. V was pared by 3 bases and J by 3 bases, with 15 bases between. The CDR3 is 16 residues long. Germline V gene sequence: CDR1 LNHDA, CDR2 SQIVND (reference sequence). The CDR3 coding sequence is TGTGCCAGTAGTATCGTTAATCGGGCCGACAAAAACATTCAGTACTTC. Residues: CASSIVNRADKNIQYF.

This clonotype was seen repeatedly, ten times or more. The rearrangement uses TRBV12-3 or TRBV12-4 and TRBJ2-3; D call uncertain. V lost 5 bases and J lost 5, with 11 bases in between. The CDR3 extends over 13 amino acids. For the CDR3, the DNA is TGTGCCAGCAGTCAAACACAGAAAGATACGCAGTATTTT. Protein product: CASSQTQKDTQYF.